The entry that follows covers one TCR beta chain sequence. Its specificity is unknown. Trimming cost V 0 bases and J 3 bases, with 10 bases left between them. The CDR3 covers 15 residues. Germline V CDR1 and CDR2: SEHNR, FQNEAQ (reference sequence). The PCR used 60 Vbeta and 13 Jbeta primers. Measured with immunoSEQ multiplex PCR; TCRdb has only the in-frame clones, and not every one. The sample contains fewer than 200,000 clones, over 60% of which appear only once. These data originate in a study of cytomegalovirus exposure and HLA in healthy donors. Study-level results: Rare sequences made up most TCRs, while some public TCRs were found in many donors. In an earlier analysis, most TCR beta V segments were productive about 87% or about 30% of the time.

Specimen: PBMCs. The V and J genes are TRBV7-9 and TRBJ2-3; unclear D gene. The sequence came from a female donor in good health and CMV-seronegative. CDR3 amino acids: CASSLAGSRTDTQYF. The CDR3 nucleotides are TGTGCCAGCAGCTTAGCGGGCTCTCGGACAGATACGCAGTATTTT.